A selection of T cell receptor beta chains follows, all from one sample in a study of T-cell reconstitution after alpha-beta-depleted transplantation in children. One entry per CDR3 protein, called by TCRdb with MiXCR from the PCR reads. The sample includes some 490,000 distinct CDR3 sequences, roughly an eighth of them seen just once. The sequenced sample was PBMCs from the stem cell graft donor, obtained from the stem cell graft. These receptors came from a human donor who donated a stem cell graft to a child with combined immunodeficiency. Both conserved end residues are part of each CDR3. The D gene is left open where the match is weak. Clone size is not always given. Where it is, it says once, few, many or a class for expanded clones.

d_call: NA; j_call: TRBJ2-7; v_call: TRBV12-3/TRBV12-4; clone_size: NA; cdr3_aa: CASSLEAYWEQYF
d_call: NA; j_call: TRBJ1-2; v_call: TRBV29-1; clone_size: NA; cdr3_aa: CSVESGDYYGYTF
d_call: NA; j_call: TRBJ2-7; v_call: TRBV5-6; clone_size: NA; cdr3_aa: CASSFSGRSSYEQYF
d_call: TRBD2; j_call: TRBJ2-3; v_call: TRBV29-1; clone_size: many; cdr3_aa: CSVEGGRTGTDTQYF
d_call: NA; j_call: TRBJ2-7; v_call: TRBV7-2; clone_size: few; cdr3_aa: CASSLEGGQNYEQYF
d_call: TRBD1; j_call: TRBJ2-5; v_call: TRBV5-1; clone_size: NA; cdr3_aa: CASSYGQGGETQYF
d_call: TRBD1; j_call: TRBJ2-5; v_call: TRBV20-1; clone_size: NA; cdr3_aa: CSARQGGQETQYF
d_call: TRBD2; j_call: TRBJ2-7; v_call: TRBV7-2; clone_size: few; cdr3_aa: CASSPLAGGQNEQYF
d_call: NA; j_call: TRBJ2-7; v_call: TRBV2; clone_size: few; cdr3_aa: CASHSPYEQYF
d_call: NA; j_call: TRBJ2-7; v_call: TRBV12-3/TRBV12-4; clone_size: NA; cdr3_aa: CASSLGGQAYEQYF
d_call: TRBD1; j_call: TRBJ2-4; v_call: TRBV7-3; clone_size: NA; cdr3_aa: CASSWGQGDIQYF
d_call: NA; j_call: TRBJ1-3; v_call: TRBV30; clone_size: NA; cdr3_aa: CAWETGISGNTIYF
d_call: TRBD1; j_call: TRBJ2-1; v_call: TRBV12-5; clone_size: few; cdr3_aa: CASGLGQGTLNEQFF
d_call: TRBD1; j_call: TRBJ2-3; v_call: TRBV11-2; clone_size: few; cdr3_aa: CASSLDLGQGSGTDTQYF
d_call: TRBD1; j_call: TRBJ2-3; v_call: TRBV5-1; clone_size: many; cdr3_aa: CASSMGQGASDTQYF
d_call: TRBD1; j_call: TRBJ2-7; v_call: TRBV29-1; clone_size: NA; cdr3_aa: CSAQSGQYYEQYF
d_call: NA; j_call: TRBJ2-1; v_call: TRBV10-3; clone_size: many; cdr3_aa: CAISERGVSSYNEQFF